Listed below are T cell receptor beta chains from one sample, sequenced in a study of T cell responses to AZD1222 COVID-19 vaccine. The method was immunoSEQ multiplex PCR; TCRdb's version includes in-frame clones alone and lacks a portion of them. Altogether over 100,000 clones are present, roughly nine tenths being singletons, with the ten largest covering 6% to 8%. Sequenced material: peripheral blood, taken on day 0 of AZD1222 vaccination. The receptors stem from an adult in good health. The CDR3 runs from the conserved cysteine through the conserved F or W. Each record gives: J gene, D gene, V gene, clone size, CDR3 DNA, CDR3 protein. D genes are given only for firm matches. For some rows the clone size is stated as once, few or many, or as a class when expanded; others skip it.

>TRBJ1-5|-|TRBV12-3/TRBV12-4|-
TGTGCCAGCAGTTTCCGCCAAAATCAGCCCCAGCATTTT
CASSFRQNQPQHF
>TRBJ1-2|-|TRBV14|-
TGTGCCAGCAGCCAAAGACAGTCCTATGGCTACACCTTC
CASSQRQSYGYTF
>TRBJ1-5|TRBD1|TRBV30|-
TGTGCCTGGAGCGCGGACAGGGGGTCCTGGCCCCAGCATTTT
CAWSADRGSWPQHF
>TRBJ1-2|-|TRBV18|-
TGTGCCAGCTCACCACCAAACGGCGGGGAGGGTGGCTACACCTTC
CASSPPNGGEGGYTF
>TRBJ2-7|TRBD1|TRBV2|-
TGTGCCAGCAGTCGGACCGGGACAGGGTCCTACGAGCAGTACTTC
CASSRTGTGSYEQYF
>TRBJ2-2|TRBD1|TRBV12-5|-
TGTGCTAGTGGTTCCTCCACCCACAGGGGGCCCGGGGAGCTGTTTTTT
CASGSSTHRGPGELFF
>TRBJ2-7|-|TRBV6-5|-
TGTGCCAGCAGTTACACCGGGAACTCCTACGAGCAGTACTTC
CASSYTGNSYEQYF
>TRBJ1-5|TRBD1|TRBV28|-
TGTGCCAGCAGGGGACTCAGGGGGAGCAATCAGCCCCAGCATTTT
CASRGLRGSNQPQHF
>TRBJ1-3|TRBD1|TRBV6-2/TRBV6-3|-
TGTGCCAGCAGTCCGAATCGACAGGGATATGACACCATATATTTT
CASSPNRQGYDTIYF
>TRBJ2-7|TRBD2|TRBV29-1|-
TGCAGCGTGGCTGGGACTAGCGGGAGGGTAACCTACGAGCAGTACTTC
CSVAGTSGRVTYEQYF
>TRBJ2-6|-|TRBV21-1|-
TGTGCCAGCAGCAAAGTGCAACCCTCTGGGGCCAACGTCCTGACTTTC
CASSKVQPSGANVLTF
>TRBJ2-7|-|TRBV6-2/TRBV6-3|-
TGTGCCAGCAGTTATGGACCTATCCCCACCTACGAGCAGTACTTC
CASSYGPIPTYEQYF
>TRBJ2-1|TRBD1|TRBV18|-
TGTGCCAGCTCACCTCTAACCGGGACAGAAAACAATGAGCAGTTCTTC
CASSPLTGTENNEQFF
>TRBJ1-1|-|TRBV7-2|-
TGTGCCAGCAGCTCTTCGGGGGACACTGAAGCTTTCTTT
CASSSSGDTEAFF
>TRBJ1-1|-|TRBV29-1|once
TGCAGCGTTCAACGGTCCACTGAAGCTTTCTTT
CSVQRSTEAFF
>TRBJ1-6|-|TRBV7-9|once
TGTGCCAGCAGCTTAGGAGGCTTTTACGGGACACCGAATAATTCACCCCTCCACTTT
CASSLGGFYGTPNNSPLHF
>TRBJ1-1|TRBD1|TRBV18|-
TGTGCCAGCGCACAGGGGGGGGTCACTGAAGCTTTCTTT
CASAQGGVTEAFF
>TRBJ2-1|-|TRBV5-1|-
TGCGCCAGCAGCTTGGGACTAGAGCAGTTCTTC
CASSLGLEQFF
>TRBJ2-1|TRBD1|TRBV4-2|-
TGTGCCAGCAGCCAAGAGGGACAGGTGCTCAATGAGCAGTTCTTC
CASSQEGQVLNEQFF
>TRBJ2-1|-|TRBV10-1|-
TGCGCCAGCAGTGAGCCAGAGTCCTACAATGAGCAGTTCTTC
CASSEPESYNEQFF
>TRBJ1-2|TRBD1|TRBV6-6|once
TGTGCCAGCAGCTCCGACAGGGGGCGAGGTGGCTACACCTTC
CASSSDRGRGGYTF
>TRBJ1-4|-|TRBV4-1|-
TGCGCCAGCAGCCAAGATGGGAGAGCTAATGAAAAACTGTTTTTT
CASSQDGRANEKLFF
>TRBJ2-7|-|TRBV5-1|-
TGCGCCAGCAGCTTGGGGCAGGAAGGCCACGAGCAGTACTTC
CASSLGQEGHEQYF
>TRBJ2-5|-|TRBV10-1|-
TGCGCCAGCACCCCGAGCCTGCAAGAGACCCAGTACTTC
CASTPSLQETQYF
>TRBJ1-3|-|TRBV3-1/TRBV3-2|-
TGTGCCAGCAGCCAAGATTTGGGGAACACCATATATTTT
CASSQDLGNTIYF
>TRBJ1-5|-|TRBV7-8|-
TGTGCCAGCAGCTCCCGTAGGGGCAATCAGCCCCAGCATTTT
CASSSRRGNQPQHF
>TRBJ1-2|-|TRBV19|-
TGTGCCAGTAGTATCCGCGGGGTTAACGGCTACACCTTC
CASSIRGVNGYTF
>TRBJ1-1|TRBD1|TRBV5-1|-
TGCGCCAGCAGCATCTGGACAGGGCTTCGTCTGATGAACACTGAAGCTTTCTTT
CASSIWTGLRLMNTEAFF
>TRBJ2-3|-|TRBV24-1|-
TGTGCCACCAGTGACCGCACGGGCACAGATACGCAGTATTTT
CATSDRTGTDTQYF
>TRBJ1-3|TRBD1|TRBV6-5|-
TGTGCCAGCAGTTACTCTCCAGGGGGCACTAACACCATATATTTT
CASSYSPGGTNTIYF
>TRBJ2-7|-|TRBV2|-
TGTGCCAGCGGCAGGGCGGGTACGGACGAGCAGTACTTC
CASGRAGTDEQYF
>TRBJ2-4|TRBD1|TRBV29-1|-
TGCAGCCTAAAGGGGGCGGGTAACATTCAGTACTTC
CSLKGAGNIQYF
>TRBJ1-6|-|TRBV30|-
TGTGCCTGGAGTACTCCGGGATCTTTAAATTCACCCCTCCACTTT
CAWSTPGSLNSPLHF
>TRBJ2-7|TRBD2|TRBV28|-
TGTGCCAGCAATTTAAGCGGGAGGGCCAGGAAGCAGTACTTC
CASNLSGRARKQYF
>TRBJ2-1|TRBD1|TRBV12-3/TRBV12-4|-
TGTGCCAGCAGTCCGGGACAGTTCCATGAGCAGTTCTTC
CASSPGQFHEQFF
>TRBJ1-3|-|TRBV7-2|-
TGTGCCAGCACCCCCCCCGGAGCCCGCTCTGGAAACACCATATATTTT
CASTPPGARSGNTIYF
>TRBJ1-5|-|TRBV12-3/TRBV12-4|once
TGTGCCAGCAGCTCAGGGCTTGGCCAGCCCCAGCATTTT
CASSSGLGQPQHF
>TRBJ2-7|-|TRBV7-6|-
TGTGCCAGCAGCCTATCCCCCTTTAGGGGAAGGGAGCAGTACTTC
CASSLSPFRGREQYF
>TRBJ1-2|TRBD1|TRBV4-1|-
TGCGCCAGCAGCCTCGCACCCGGGACAGGGTCCGGCTACACCTTC
CASSLAPGTGSGYTF
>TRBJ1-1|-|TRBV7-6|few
TGTGCCAGCAGCTTAGGTGAGGGCAACACTGAAGCTTTCTTT
CASSLGEGNTEAFF
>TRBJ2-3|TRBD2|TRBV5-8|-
TGTGCCAGCAGCTGGCTAGCGGGAGTAGTTGATACGCAGTATTTT
CASSWLAGVVDTQYF
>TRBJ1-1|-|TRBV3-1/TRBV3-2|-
TGTGCCAGCAGCCAAGGGACAGCTTCGAACACTGAAGCTTTCTTT
CASSQGTASNTEAFF
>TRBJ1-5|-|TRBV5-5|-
TGTGCCAGCAGCTTTTTAGCTGTACGGCAGCCCCAGCATTTT
CASSFLAVRQPQHF
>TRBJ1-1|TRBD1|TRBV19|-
TGTGCCAGTAGTTTCGAACAGGGGCGTGGCACTGAAGCTTTCTTT
CASSFEQGRGTEAFF
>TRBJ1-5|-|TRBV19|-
TGTGCCACCGGAGGCGGGGGCGGCAATCAGCCCCAGCATTTT
CATGGGGGNQPQHF
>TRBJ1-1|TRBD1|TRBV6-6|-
TGTGCCAGCAGCGTGTGGACAGGGAAAATGAACACTGAAGCTTTCTTT
CASSVWTGKMNTEAFF
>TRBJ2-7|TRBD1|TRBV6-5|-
TGTGCCAGCAGTTGGACAGGCGAAAGCTCCTACGAGCAGTACTTC
CASSWTGESSYEQYF
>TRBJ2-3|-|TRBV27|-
TGTGCCAGCAGCCGACCGGCCACCGGGGTAGATACGCAGTATTTT
CASSRPATGVDTQYF
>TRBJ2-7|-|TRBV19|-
TGTGCCAGTAGTGCAGGGGACTACCGGGGCTACGAGCAGTACTTC
CASSAGDYRGYEQYF
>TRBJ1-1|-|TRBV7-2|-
TGTGCCAGCACCCCCGCCATTCGGGGCGGAGAGAACACTGAAGCTTTCTTT
CASTPAIRGGENTEAFF
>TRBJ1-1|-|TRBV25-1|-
TGTGCCAGCAGTGAATGGGGGGGAGCTTTCTTT
CASSEWGGAFF
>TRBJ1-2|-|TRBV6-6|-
TGTGCCAGCAGTTACTCAGGGGCCGGCTACACCTTC
CASSYSGAGYTF
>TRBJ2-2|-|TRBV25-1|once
TGTGCCAGCAGTGAACCCCCACCTGACCATACCGGGGAGCTGTTTTTT
CASSEPPPDHTGELFF
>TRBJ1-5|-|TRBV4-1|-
TGCGCCAGCAGCCAAGATTGGGAAGATCAGCCCCAGCATTTT
CASSQDWEDQPQHF
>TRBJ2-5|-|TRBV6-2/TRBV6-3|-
TGTGCCAGCAGTCCCCTTCTGGAGGGCGTGGGAGAGACCCAGTACTTC
CASSPLLEGVGETQYF